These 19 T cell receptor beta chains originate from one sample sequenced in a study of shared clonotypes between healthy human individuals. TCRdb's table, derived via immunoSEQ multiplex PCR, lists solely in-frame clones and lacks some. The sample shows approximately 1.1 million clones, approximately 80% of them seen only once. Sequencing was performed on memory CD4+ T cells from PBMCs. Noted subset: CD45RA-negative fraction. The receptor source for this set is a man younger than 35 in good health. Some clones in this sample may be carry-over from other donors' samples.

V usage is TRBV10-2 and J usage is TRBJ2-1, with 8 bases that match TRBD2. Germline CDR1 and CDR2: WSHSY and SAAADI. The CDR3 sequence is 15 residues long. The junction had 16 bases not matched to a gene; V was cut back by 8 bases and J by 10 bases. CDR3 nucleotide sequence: TGCGCCAGCCCTTGGGGTTGGCGGGAGGCCGGGGAGCAGTTCTTC. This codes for CASPWGWREAGEQFF.

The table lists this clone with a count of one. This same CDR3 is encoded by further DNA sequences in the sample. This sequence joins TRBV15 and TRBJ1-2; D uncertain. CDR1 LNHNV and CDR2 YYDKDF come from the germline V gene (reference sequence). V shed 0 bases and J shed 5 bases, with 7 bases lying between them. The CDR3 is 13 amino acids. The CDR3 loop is CATSRDGGYGYTF. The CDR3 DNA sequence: TGTGCCACCAGCAGAGACGGCGGGTATGGCTACACCTTC.

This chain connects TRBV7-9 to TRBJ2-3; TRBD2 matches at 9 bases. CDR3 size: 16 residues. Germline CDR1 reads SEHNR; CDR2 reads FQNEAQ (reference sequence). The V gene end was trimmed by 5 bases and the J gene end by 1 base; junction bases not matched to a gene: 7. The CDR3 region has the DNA TGTGCCAGCAGCCTTACTAGCGGGTCCCGCACAGATACGCAGTATTTT. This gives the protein CASSLTSGSRTDTQYF.

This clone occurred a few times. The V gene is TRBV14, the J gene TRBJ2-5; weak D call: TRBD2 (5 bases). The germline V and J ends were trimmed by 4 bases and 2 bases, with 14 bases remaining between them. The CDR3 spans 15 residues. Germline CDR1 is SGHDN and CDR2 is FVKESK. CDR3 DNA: TGTGCCAGCAGCCCTGGAACTAGGAGGCAAGAGACCCAGTACTTC. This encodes CASSPGTRRQETQYF.

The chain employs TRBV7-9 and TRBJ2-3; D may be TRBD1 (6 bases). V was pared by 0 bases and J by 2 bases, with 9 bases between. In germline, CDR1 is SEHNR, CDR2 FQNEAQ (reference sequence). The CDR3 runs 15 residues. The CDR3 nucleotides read TGTGCCAGCAGCTTAGCCGGGACACCCACAGATACGCAGTATTTT. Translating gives CASSLAGTPTDTQYF.

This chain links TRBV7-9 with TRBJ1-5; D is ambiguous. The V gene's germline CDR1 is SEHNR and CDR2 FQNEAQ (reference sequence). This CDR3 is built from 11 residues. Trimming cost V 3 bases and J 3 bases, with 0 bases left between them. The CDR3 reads CASSFNQPQHF. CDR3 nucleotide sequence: TGTGCCAGCAGCTTCAATCAGCCCCAGCATTTT.

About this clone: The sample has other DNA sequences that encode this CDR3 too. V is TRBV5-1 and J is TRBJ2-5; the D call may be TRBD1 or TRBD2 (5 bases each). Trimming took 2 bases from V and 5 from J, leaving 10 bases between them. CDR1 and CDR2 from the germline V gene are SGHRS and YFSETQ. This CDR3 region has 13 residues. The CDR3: CASSFGTGETQYF. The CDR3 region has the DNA TGCGCCAGCAGCTTCGGGACCGGGGAGACCCAGTACTTC.

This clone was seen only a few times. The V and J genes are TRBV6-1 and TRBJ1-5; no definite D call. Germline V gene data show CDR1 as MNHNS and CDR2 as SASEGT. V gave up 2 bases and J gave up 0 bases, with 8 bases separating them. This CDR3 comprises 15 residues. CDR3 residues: CASSEPSYSNQPQHF. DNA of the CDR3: TGTGCCAGCAGTGAACCCAGCTATAGCAATCAGCCCCAGCATTTT.

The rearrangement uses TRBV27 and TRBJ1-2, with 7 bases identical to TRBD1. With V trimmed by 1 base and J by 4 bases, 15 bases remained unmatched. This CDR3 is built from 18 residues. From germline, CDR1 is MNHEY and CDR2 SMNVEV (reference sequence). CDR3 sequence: CASSLYGLGGQGGYGYTF. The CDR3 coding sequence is TGTGCCAGCAGTTTATATGGCTTAGGCGGGCAGGGGGGCTATGGCTACACCTTC.

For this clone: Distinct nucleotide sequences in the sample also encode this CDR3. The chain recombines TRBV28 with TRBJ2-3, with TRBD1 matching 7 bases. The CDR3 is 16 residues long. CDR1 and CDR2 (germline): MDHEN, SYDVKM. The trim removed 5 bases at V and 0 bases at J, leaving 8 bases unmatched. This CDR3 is CASSPRQGSSTDTQYF. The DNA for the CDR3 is TGTGCCAGCAGTCCGCGACAGGGCTCTAGCACAGATACGCAGTATTTT.

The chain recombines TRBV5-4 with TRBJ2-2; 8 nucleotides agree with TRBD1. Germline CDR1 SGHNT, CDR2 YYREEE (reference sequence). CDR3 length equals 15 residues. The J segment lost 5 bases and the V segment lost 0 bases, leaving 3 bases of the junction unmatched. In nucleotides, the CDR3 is TGTGCCAGCAGCTTGGAGACAGGGGAGACCGGGGAGCTGTTTTTT. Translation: CASSLETGETGELFF.

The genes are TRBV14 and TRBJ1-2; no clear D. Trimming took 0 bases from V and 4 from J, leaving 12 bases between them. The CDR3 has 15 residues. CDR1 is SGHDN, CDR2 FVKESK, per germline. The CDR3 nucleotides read TGTGCCAGCAGCCAAGATCTGGACGGATCCTATGGCTACACCTTC. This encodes CASSQDLDGSYGYTF.

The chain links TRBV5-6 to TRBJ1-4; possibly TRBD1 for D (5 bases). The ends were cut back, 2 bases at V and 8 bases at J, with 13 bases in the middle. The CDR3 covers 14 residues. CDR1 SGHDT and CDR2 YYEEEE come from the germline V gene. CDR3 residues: CASSFLGEGEKLFF. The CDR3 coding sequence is TGTGCCAGCAGCTTCTTGGGAGAGGGGGAAAAACTGTTTTTT.

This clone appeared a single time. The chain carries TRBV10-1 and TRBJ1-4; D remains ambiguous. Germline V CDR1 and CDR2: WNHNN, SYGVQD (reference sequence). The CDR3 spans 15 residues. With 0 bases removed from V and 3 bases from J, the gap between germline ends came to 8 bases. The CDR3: CASSESAEANEKLFF. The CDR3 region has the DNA TGCGCCAGCAGTGAGTCGGCAGAAGCTAATGAAAAACTGTTTTTT.

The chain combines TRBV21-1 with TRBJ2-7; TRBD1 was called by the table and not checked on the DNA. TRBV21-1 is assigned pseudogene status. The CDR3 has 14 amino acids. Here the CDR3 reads CASSKADRSYEQYF. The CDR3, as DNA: TGTGCCAGCAGCAAAGCGGACAGAAGTTACGAGCAGTACTTC.

The CDR3 loop reads CASSHDRNYGYTF. CDR3 bases: TGTGCCAGCAGCCATGACAGAAACTATGGCTACACCTTC. V is TRBV16 and J is TRBJ1-2; a possible D gene is TRBD1 (5 bases). The CDR3 is 13 amino acids. The V end was cut by 3 bases, the J end by 2 bases, with 7 bases between. Germline V CDR1 and CDR2: KGHSY, FQNENV.

The CDR3 coding sequence is TGTGCCAGCAGCCAAGCTAGTCAGCAGACCGGGGAGCTGTTTTTT. Amino acid sequence: CASSQASQQTGELFF. The chain links TRBV4-2 to TRBJ2-2; D uncertain. The CDR3 loop spans 15 amino acids. CDR1 and CDR2 from the germline V gene are LGHNA and YNFKEQ. The germline V and J ends were trimmed by 1 base and 5 bases, with 11 bases remaining between them.

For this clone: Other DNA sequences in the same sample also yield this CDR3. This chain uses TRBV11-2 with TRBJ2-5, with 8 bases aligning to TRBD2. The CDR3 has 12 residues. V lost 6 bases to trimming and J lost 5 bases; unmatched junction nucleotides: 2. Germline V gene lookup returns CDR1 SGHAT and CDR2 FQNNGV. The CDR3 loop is CASSLAGETQYF. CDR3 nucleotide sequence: TGTGCCAGCAGTCTAGCGGGTGAGACCCAGTACTTC.

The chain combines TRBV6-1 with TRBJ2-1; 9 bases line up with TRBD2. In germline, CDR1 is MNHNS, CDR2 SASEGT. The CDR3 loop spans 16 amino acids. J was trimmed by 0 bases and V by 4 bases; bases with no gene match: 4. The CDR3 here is CASSARTSVSYNEQFF. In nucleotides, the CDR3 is TGTGCCAGCAGTGCCCGGACTAGCGTCTCCTACAATGAGCAGTTCTTC.